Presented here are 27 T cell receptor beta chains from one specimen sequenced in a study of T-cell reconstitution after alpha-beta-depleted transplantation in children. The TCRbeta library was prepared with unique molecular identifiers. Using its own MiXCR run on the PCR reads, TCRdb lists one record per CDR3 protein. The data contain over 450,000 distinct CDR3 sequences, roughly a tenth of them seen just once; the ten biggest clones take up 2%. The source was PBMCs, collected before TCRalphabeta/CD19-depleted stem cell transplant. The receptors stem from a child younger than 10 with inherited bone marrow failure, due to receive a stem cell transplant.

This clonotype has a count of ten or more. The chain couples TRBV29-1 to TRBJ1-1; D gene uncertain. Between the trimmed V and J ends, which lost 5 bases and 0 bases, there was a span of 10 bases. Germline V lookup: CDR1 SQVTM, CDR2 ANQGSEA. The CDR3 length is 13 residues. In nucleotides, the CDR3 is TGCAGCGTTAAGGAACAGATGAACACTGAAGCTTTCTTT. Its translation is CSVKEQMNTEAFF.

This CDR3 reads CASSLSQDPWDEQYF. The CDR3 nucleotides read TGTGCCAGCAGCTTGAGCCAGGATCCCTGGGACGAGCAGTACTTC. The V and J genes are TRBV7-2 and TRBJ2-7; D ambiguous. Germline V gene lookup returns CDR1 SGHTA and CDR2 FQGNSA. This CDR3 is built from 15 residues. V gave up 3 bases and J gave up 5 bases, with 17 bases separating them. The variable domain in full, with the rest retrieved from reference TRBV7-2 and TRBJ2-7, is GAGVSQSPSNKVTEKGKDVELRCDPISGHTALYWYRQSLGQGLEFLIYFQGNSAPDKSGLPSDRFSAERTGGSVSTLTIQRTQQEDSAVYLCASSLSQDPWDEQYFGPGTRLTVT.

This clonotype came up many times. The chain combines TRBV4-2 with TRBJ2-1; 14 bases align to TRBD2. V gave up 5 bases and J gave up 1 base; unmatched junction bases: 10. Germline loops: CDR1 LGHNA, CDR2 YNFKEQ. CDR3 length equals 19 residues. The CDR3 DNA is TGTGCCAGCAGCGGAGGACTAGCGGGAGGTAAGGGGTCCTACAATGAGCAGTTCTTC. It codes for CASSGGLAGGKGSYNEQFF.

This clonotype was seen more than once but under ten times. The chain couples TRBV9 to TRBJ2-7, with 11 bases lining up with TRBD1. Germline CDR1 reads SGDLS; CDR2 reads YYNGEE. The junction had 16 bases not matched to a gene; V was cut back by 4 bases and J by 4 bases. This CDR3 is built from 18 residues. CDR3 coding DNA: TGTGCCAGCAGCCTTAGTTCGGGCCTGGACAGGGGGCCGTACGAGCAGTACTTC. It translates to CASSLSSGLDRGPYEQYF.

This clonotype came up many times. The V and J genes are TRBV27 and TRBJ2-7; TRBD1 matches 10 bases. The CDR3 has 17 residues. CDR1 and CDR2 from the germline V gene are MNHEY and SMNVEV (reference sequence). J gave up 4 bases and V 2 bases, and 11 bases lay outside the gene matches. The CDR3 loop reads CASSLEAVGTGAYEQYF. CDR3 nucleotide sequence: TGTGCCAGCAGTTTAGAGGCTGTTGGGACAGGGGCGTACGAGCAGTACTTC.

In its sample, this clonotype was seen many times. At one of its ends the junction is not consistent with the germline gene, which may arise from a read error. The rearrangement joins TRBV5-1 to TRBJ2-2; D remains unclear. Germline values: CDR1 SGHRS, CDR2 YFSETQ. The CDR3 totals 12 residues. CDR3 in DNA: TGTGCCAGCAGCCAAAACACCGGGGAGCTGTTTTTT. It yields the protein CASSQNTGELFF.

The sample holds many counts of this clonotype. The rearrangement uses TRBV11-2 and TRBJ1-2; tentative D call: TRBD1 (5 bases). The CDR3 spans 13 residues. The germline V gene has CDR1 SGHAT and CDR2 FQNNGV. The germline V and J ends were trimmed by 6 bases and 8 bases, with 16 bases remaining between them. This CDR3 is CASRSGHLSGYTF. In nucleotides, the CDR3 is TGTGCCAGCAGATCCGGACATCTTTCGGGCTACACCTTC. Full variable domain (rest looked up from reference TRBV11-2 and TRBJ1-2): EAGVAQSPRYKIIEKRQSVAFWCNPISGHATLYWYQQILGQGPKLLIQFQNNGVVDDSQLPKDRFSAERLKGVDSTLKIQPAKLEDSAVYLCASRSGHLSGYTFGSGTRLTVV.

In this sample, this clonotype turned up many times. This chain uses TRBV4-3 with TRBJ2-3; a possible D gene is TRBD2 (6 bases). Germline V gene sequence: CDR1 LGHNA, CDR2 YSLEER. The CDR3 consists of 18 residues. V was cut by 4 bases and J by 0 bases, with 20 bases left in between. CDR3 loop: CASSPNLAVPTSTDTQYF. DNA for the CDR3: TGCGCCAGCAGCCCGAATTTAGCGGTTCCTACTAGCACAGATACGCAGTATTTT.

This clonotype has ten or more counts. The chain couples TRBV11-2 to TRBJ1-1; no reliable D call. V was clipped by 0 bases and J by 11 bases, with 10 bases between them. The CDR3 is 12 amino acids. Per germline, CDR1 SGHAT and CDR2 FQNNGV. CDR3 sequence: CASSLDTAGAFF. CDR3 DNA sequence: TGTGCCAGCAGCTTAGATACCGCGGGGGCTTTCTTT.

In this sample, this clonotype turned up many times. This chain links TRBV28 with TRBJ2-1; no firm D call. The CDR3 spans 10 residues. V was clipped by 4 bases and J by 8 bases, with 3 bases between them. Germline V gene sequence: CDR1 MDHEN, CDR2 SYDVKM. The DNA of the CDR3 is TGTGCCAGCAGTTCCTATGAGCAGTTCTTC. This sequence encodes CASSSYEQFF.

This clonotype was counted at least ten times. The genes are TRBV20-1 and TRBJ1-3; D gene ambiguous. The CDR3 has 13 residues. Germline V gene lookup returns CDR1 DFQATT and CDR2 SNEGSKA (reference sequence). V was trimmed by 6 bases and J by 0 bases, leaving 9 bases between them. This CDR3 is CSAPRNSGNTIYF. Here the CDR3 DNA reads TGCAGTGCCCCTAGAAACTCTGGAAACACCATATATTTT.

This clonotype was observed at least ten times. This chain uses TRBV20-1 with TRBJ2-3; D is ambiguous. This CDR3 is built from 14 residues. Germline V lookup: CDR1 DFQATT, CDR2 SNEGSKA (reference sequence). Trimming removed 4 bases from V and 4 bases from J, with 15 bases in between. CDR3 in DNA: TGCAGTGCTAACCCGTCCGGAGTGGCAGATACGCAGTATTTT. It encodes CSANPSGVADTQYF.

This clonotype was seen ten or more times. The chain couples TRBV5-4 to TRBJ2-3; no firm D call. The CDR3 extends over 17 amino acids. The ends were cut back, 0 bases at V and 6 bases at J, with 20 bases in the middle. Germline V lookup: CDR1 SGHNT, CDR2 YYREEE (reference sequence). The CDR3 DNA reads TGTGCCAGCAGCTTGGGAGCCAGTCTTGGTATGTTGGATACGCAGTATTTT. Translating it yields CASSLGASLGMLDTQYF.

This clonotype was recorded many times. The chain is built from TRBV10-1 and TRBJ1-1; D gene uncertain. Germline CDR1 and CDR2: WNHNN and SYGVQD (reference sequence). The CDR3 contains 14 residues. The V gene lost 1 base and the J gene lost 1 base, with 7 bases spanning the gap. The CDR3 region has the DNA TGCGCCAGCAGTGAGTTTCCGGGGAACACTGAAGCTTTCTTT. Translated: CASSEFPGNTEAFF.

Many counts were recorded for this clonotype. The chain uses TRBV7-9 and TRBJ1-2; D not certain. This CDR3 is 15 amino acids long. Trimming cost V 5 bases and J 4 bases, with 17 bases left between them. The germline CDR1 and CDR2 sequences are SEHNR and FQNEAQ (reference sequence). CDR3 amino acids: CASSLYRRGAYGYTF. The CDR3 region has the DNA TGTGCCAGCAGCCTCTACCGACGGGGAGCCTATGGCTACACCTTC.

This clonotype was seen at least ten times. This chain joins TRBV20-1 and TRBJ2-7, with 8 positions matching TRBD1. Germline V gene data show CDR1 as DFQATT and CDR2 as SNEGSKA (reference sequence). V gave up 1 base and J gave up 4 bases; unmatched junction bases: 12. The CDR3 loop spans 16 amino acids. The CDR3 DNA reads TGCAGTGCTAGAGCCTTACAGGGGGGACTCCCATACGAGCAGTACTTC. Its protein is CSARALQGGLPYEQYF.

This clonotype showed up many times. The CDR3 DNA sequence: TGCGCCAGCAGCCAATCCTTTACAGGGGGCTTTACTGAAGCTTTCTTT. Protein sequence: CASSQSFTGGFTEAFF. V and J are TRBV4-3 and TRBJ1-1; 9 bases fit TRBD1. The J segment lost 5 bases and the V segment lost 2 bases, leaving 9 bases of the junction unmatched. This CDR3 has 16 residues. The V gene's germline CDR1 is LGHNA and CDR2 YSLEER.

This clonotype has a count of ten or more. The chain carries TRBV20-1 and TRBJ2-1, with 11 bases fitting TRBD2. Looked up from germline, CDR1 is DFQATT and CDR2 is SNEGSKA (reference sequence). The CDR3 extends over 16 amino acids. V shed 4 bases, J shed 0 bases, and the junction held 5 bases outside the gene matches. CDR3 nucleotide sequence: TGCAGTGCTACCGCAGGACTAGCGGGCTCCTACAATGAGCAGTTCTTC. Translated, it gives CSATAGLAGSYNEQFF.

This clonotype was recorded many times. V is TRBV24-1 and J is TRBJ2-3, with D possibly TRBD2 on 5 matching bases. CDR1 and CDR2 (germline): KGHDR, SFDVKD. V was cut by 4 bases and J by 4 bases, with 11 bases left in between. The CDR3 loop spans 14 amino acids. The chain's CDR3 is CATSDGLPADTQYF. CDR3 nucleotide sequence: TGTGCCACCAGTGACGGACTTCCTGCAGATACGCAGTATTTT.

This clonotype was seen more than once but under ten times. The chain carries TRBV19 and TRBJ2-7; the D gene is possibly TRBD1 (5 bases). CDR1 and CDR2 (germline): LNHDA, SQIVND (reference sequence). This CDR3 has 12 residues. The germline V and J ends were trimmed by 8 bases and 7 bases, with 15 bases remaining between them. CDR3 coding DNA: TGTGCCAGTCAGGGCACGAGCTCGGAGCAGTACTTC. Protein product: CASQGTSSEQYF.

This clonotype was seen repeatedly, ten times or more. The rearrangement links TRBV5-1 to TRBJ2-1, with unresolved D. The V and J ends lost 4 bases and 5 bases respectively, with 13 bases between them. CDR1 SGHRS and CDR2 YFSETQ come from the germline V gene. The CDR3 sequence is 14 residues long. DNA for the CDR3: TGCGCCAGCAGCCACCCCACCCTGAACAATGAGCAGTTCTTC. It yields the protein CASSHPTLNNEQFF.

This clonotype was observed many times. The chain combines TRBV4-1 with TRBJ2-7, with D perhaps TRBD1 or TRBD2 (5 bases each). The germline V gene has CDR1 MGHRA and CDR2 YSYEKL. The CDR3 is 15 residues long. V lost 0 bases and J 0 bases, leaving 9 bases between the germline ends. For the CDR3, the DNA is TGCGCCAGCAGCCAAGATTGGGGGAGCTCCTACGAGCAGTACTTC. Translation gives CASSQDWGSSYEQYF.

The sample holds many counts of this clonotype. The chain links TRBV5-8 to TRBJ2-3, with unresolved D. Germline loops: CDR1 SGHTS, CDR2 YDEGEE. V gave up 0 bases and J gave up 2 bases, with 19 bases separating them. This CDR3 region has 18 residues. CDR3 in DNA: TGTGCCAGCAGCTTGGTCCAACTGTCTGACGAGGACACAGATACGCAGTATTTT. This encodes CASSLVQLSDEDTDTQYF.

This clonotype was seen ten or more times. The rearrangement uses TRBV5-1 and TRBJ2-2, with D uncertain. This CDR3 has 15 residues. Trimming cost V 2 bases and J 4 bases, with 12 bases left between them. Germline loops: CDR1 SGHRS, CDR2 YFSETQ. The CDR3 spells CASSFGLLTTGELFF. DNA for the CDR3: TGCGCCAGCAGCTTCGGCCTATTAACCACCGGGGAGCTGTTTTTT.

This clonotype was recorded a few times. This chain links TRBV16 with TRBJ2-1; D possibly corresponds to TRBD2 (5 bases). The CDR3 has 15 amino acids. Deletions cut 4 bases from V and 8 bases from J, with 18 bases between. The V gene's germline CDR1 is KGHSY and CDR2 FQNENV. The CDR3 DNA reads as TGTGCCAGCAGCCGATGGGCGGGTCCTAAGGATGAGCAGTTCTTC. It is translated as CASSRWAGPKDEQFF.

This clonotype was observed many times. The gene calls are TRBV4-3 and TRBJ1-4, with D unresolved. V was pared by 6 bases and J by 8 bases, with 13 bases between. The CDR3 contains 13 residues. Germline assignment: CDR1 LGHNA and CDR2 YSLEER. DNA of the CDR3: TGCGCCAGCAGGCGGGGTCCCAGAGAAAAACTGTTTTTT. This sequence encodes CASRRGPREKLFF.

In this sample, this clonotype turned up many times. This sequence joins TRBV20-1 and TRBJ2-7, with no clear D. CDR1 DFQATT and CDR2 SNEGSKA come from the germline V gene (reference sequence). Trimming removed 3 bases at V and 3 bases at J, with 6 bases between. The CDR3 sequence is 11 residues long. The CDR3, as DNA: TGCAGTGCTAGCGGAGACTACGAGCAGTACTTC. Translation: CSASGDYEQYF.